The 11 T cell receptor beta chains reported below all come from one sample, sequenced in a study of cytomegalovirus exposure and HLA in healthy donors. The PCR employed 60 Vbeta primers together with 13 Jbeta primers. The data were produced by immunoSEQ multiplex PCR, yet TCRdb's version contains in-frame clones alone and is incomplete. In the table there are around 130,000 clones, around 74% of which are singletons. Sequencing input: PBMCs. These receptors were obtained from a man between 40 and 49 years old in good health and CMV-seropositive.

The chain is built from TRBV19 and TRBJ1-1; no clear D gene. Germline loops: CDR1 LNHDA, CDR2 SQIVND (reference sequence). The CDR3 runs to 14 residues. V was shortened by 2 bases and J by 3 bases, with 10 bases between the two germline ends. CDR3: CASSIKPGDTEAFF. CDR3 coding DNA: TGTGCCAGTAGTATAAAACCAGGCGACACTGAAGCTTTCTTT. Combining the CDR3 with reference TRBV19 and TRBJ1-1 gives the whole variable domain DGGITQSPKYLFRKEGQNVTLSCEQNLNHDAMYWYRQDPGQGLRLIYYSQIVNDFQKGDIAEGYSVSREKKESFPLTVTSAQKNPTAFYLCASSIKPGDTEAFFGQGTRLTVV.

CDR3 coding DNA: TGTGCCAGCAGTTCCCAGGGGGCAACCGGGGAGCTGTTTTTT. Its protein is CASSSQGATGELFF. The chain links TRBV6-6 to TRBJ2-2, with 8 bases matching TRBD1. Germline-derived CDR1 and CDR2 are MNHNY and SVGAGI (reference sequence). This CDR3 is built from 14 residues. The J segment lost 5 bases and the V segment lost 4 bases, leaving 3 bases of the junction unmatched.

The J gene is TRBJ1-2, the V gene TRBV28; the match to TRBD1 covers 8 bases. Germline assignment: CDR1 MDHEN and CDR2 SYDVKM. J gave up 8 bases and V 5 bases, and 4 bases lay outside the gene matches. The CDR3 has 12 amino acids. The CDR3 DNA reads as TGTGCCAGCAGTCAGGACAGGGAAGGCTACACCTTC. As protein: CASSQDREGYTF.

The CDR3 nucleotides are TGTGCCAGCAGCTCTCAGGGCGGGACCACCGGGGAGCTGTTTTTT. Protein sequence: CASSSQGGTTGELFF. This chain joins TRBV7-9 and TRBJ2-2, with a weak D call TRBD2 (6 bases). The CDR3 runs 15 residues. The germline V gene encodes CDR1 SEHNR and CDR2 FQNEAQ (reference sequence). V was pared by 4 bases and J by 4 bases, with 13 bases between. Together with reference TRBV7-9 and TRBJ2-2, the CDR3 gives the full variable domain: DTGVSQNPRHKITKRGQNVTFRCDPISEHNRLYWYRQTLGQGPEFLTYFQNEAQLEKSRLLSDRFSAERPKGSFSTLEIQRTEQGDSAMYLCASSSQGGTTGELFFGEGSRLTVL.

The chain joins TRBV10-3 to TRBJ1-6; no definite D call. Germline V gives CDR1 ENHRY, CDR2 SYGVKD. V gave up 2 bases and J gave up 4 bases, with 18 bases separating them. The CDR3 extends over 18 amino acids. DNA for the CDR3: TGTGCCATCAGTGAGCTTGTGGAGATACCGCTATATAATTCACCCCTCCACTTT. Protein sequence: CAISELVEIPLYNSPLHF.

The V gene is TRBV27, the J gene TRBJ2-7; 9 bases are a match to TRBD2. V gave up 4 bases and J gave up 5 bases; unmatched junction bases: 9. CDR1 and CDR2 from the germline V gene are MNHEY and SMNVEV (reference sequence). CDR3 length equals 15 residues. The CDR3 reads CASSWLLAGPNEQYF. CDR3 bases: TGTGCCAGCAGTTGGCTTCTAGCGGGGCCAAACGAGCAGTACTTC.

The genes are TRBV7-9 and TRBJ2-5; 10 positions agree with TRBD1. The CDR3 has 17 amino acids. Germline values: CDR1 SEHNR, CDR2 FQNEAQ (reference sequence). Unmatched junction bases numbered 10, after V lost 5 bases and J lost 1 base. DNA of the CDR3: TGTGCCAGCAGCGAAAAACGACAGGGGGCGATCCAAGAGACCCAGTACTTC. Translating it yields CASSEKRQGAIQETQYF.

The chain is built from TRBV28 and TRBJ2-3, with unresolved D. Germline lookup yields CDR1 MDHEN and CDR2 SYDVKM. The CDR3 totals 14 residues. V was clipped by 1 base and J by 2 bases, with 7 bases between them. The CDR3 region is CASSLSRNTDTQYF. For the CDR3, the DNA is TGTGCCAGCAGTTTATCCAGAAACACAGATACGCAGTATTTT. The whole variable domain, remainder taken from reference TRBV28 and TRBJ2-3, is DVKVTQSSRYLVKRTGEKVFLECVQDMDHENMFWYRQDPGLGLRLIYFSYDVKMKEKGDIPEGYSVSREKKERFSLILESASTNQTSMYLCASSLSRNTDTQYFGPGTRLTVL.

The V gene is TRBV27, the J gene TRBJ2-7; tentatively, D is TRBD1 (6 bases). There are 17 residues in the CDR3. From germline, CDR1 is MNHEY and CDR2 SMNVEV (reference sequence). With 3 bases removed from V and 6 bases from J, the gap between germline ends came to 24 bases. The CDR3 DNA is TGTGCCAGCAGTTTTCTAGGGGGAGAAACTTCTCCCCTCGAGCAGTACTTC. Its protein is CASSFLGGETSPLEQYF.

The chain joins TRBV5-1 to TRBJ2-7; 9 nucleotides line up with TRBD2. The CDR3 length is 15 residues. Germline V lookup: CDR1 SGHRS, CDR2 YFSETQ. V lost 0 bases to trimming and J lost 5 bases; unmatched junction nucleotides: 6. The CDR3 loop is CASSLVLAGIHEQYF. CDR3 nucleotides: TGCGCCAGCAGCTTGGTTCTAGCGGGAATCCACGAGCAGTACTTC. Using reference TRBV5-1 and TRBJ2-7 for the parts outside the CDR3, the full variable domain is KAGVTQTPRYLIKTRGQQVTLSCSPISGHRSVSWYQQTPGQGLQFLFEYFSETQRNKGNFPGRFSGRQFSNSRSEMNVSTLELGDSALYLCASSLVLAGIHEQYFGPGTRLTVT.

The J gene is TRBJ2-2, the V gene TRBV28; D might be TRBD1 (5 bases). This CDR3 contains 15 residues. Germline V gene data show CDR1 as MDHEN and CDR2 as SYDVKM. Trimming pared 3 bases from V and 3 bases from J, leaving 11 bases between. The CDR3: CASSLAQGYTGELFF. CDR3 sequence (DNA): TGTGCCAGCAGTTTGGCCCAGGGCTACACCGGGGAGCTGTTTTTT. Combining the CDR3 with reference TRBV28 and TRBJ2-2 gives the whole variable domain DVKVTQSSRYLVKRTGEKVFLECVQDMDHENMFWYRQDPGLGLRLIYFSYDVKMKEKGDIPEGYSVSREKKERFSLILESASTNQTSMYLCASSLAQGYTGELFFGEGSRLTVL.